The present entry profiles one TCR beta chain with its context. In germline, CDR1 is LGHDT, CDR2 YNNKEL (reference sequence). Trimming took 0 bases from V and 4 from J; bases not matched to a gene: 5. The CDR3 sequence is 15 residues long. The libraries were made with immunoSEQ v3. Here immunoSEQ multiplex PCR was the method, and the copy in TCRdb shows in-frame clones only, minus some. The table includes roughly 92,000 clones, roughly 65% detected once. The sample originates from a study of TIL therapy for anti-PD-1-resistant metastatic lung cancer. In the study overall: Tumors had a median PD-L1 proportion score of 6%. Half of patients were current or former smokers.

As to time point: pre-treatment sample, taken before nivolumab and TIL therapy. Tumor tissue came from excised metastases, mostly pleural nodules or supraclavicular lymph nodes. Patients then received nivolumab; progressors got lymphodepletion, TIL and IL-2. The input for sequencing was tumor tissue, taken at baseline. The chain uses TRBV3-1 (or the pseudogene TRBV3-2) and TRBJ1-1; 7 nucleotides line up with TRBD1. The origin of this receptor is a person aged 25 to 79 with non-small cell lung cancer. The chain's CDR3 is CASSQEPGGRTEAFF. In nucleotides, the CDR3 is TGTGCCAGCAGCCAAGAGCCAGGGGGGCGCACTGAAGCTTTCTTT.